This TCR beta chain was found in a study of T cells in Graves' hyperthyroidism and ophthalmopathy. About the research overall: Peripheral blood samples were taken at initial diagnosis, prior to any treatment.

This clonotype was seen many times. Each 10 ml fresh peripheral blood draw supplied the PBMCs. With V trimmed by 2 bases and J by 5 bases, 5 bases remained unmatched. This CDR3 comprises 14 residues. CDR1 and CDR2 (germline): GTSNPN, SVGIG (reference sequence). Amplified regions were TCR beta CDR3 sequences from RNA transcripts. Initially, a first-round RT-PCR of the TCR CDR3 employed the HTBI primer set. TCRdb re-derived calls from the multiplex PCR reads in MiXCR, one entry per CDR3 protein. The sample lists around 600,000 distinct CDR3 sequences, around 14% occurring once. Material for sequencing was blood. The chain recombines TRBV30 with TRBJ1-5; 8 bases fit TRBD1. The sequence was collected from a woman aged 18-29 years with Graves' ophthalmopathy. The CDR3, as DNA: TGTGCCTGGAGTCCAGGACAGGGACATCAGCCCCAGCATTTT. This codes for CAWSPGQGHQPQHF.